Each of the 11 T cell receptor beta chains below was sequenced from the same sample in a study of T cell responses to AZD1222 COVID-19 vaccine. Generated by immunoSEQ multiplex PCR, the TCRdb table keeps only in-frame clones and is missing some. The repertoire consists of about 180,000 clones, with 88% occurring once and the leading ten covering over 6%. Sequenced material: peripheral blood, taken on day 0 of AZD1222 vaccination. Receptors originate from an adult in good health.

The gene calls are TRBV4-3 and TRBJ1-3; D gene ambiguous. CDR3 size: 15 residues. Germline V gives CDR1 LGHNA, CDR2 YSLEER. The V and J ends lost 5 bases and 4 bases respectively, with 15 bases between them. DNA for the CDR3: TGCGCCAGCAGCGCGACTTGGACGGTGGGAAACACCATATATTTT. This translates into CASSATWTVGNTIYF.

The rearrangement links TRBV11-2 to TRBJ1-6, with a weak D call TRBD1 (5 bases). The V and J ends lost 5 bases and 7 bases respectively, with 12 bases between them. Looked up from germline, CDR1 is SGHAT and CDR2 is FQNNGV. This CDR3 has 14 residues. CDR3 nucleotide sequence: TGTGCCAGCAGCAAAGGGACTACCAATTCACCCCTCCACTTT. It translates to CASSKGTTNSPLHF.

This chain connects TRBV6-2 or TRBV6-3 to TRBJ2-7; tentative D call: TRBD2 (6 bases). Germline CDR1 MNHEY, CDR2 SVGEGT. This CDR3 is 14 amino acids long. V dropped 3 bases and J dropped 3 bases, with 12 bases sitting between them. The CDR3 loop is CASSYSGLYYEQYF. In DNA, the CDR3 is TGTGCCAGCAGTTATTCAGGACTATACTACGAGCAGTACTTC.

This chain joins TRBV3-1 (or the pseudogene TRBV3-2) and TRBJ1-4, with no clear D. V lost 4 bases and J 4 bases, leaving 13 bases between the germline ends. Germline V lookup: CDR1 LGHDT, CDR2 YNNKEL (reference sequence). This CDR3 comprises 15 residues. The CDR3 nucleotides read TGTGCCAGCAGCCCACGTGTGGCAGATAATGAAAAACTGTTTTTT. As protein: CASSPRVADNEKLFF.

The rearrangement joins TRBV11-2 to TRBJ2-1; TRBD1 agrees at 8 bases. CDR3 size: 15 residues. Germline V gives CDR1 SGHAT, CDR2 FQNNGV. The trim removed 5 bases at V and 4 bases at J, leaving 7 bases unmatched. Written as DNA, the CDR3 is TGTGCCAGCAGCCCGCGGACAGGGTGGTACAATGAGCAGTTCTTC. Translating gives CASSPRTGWYNEQFF.

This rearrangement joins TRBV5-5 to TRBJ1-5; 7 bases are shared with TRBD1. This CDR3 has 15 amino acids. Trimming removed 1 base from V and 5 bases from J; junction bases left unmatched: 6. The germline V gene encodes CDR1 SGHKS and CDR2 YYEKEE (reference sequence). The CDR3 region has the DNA TGTGCCAGCAGCTTGCTTGGGACAGTTTATCAGCCCCAGCATTTT. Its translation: CASSLLGTVYQPQHF.

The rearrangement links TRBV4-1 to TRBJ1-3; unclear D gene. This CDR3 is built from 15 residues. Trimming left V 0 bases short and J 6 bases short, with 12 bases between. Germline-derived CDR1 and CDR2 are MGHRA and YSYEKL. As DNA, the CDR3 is TGCGCCAGCAGCCAAGATCATGGCAGTGAAAACACCATATATTTT. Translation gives CASSQDHGSENTIYF.

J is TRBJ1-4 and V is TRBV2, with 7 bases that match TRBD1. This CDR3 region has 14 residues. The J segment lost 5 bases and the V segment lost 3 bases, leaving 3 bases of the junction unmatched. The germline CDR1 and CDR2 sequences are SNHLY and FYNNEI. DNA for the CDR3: TGTGCCAGCAGTGACGGGACAGAGAATGAAAAACTGTTTTTT. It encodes CASSDGTENEKLFF.

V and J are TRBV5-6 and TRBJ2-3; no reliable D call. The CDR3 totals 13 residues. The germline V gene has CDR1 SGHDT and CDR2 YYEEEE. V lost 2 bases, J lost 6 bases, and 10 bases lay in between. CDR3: CASSFWAWDTQYF. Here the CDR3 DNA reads TGTGCCAGCAGCTTCTGGGCATGGGATACGCAGTATTTT.

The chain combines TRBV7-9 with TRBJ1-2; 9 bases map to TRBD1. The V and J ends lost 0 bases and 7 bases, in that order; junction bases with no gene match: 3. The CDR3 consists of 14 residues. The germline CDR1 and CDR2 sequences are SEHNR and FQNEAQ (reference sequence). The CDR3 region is CASSLATGGAGYTF. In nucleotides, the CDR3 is TGTGCCAGCAGCTTAGCGACAGGGGGGGCTGGCTACACCTTC.

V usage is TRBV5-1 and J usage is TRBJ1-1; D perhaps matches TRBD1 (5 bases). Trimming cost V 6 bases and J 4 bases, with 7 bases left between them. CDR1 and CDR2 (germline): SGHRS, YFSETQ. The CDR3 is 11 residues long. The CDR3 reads CASIGATEAFF. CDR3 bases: TGCGCCAGCATTGGGGCCACTGAAGCTTTCTTT.